The 26 T cell receptor beta chains in this list originate from one sample, sequenced in a study of cytomegalovirus exposure and HLA in healthy donors. PCR amplification relied on 60 Vbeta primers (plus 13 Jbeta primers). Using immunoSEQ multiplex PCR, the repertoire was profiled, and TCRdb retains in-frame clones only, with some absent. This table lists roughly 45,000 clones. The sequenced sample was PBMCs. The receptors here all came from a woman aged 30 to 39 in good health and CMV-seronegative.

CDR3 DNA sequence: TGTGCCAGCAGTTGGGGGGGAGGGTCATACGAGCAGTACTTC. This encodes CASSWGGGSYEQYF. J is TRBJ2-7 and V is TRBV27; 7 nucleotides line up with TRBD2. V gave up 4 bases and J gave up 4 bases; unmatched junction bases: 7. CDR1 and CDR2 from the germline V gene are MNHEY and SMNVEV (reference sequence). The CDR3 has 14 residues.

This chain links TRBV11-2 with TRBJ1-5; weak D call: TRBD1 (6 bases). The CDR3 extends over 15 amino acids. Germline V gene lookup returns CDR1 SGHAT and CDR2 FQNNGV. The V and J ends lost 4 bases and 6 bases respectively, with 16 bases between them. CDR3 nucleotide sequence: TGTGCCAGCAGCTCCATACAGGGTAGAGGTCAGCCCCAGCATTTT. It is translated as CASSSIQGRGQPQHF.

This rearrangement joins TRBV6-4 to TRBJ2-3; 9 nucleotides match TRBD2. Germline CDR1 MRHNA, CDR2 SNTAGT. This CDR3 contains 15 residues. The J segment lost 3 bases and the V segment lost 4 bases, leaving 5 bases of the junction unmatched. In DNA form, the CDR3 reads TGTGCCAGCAGTGTCGCGGGAGGGCCGACAGATACGCAGTATTTT. This gives the protein CASSVAGGPTDTQYF.

CDR3 sequence: CASSSPTKTGEQYF. The CDR3 DNA sequence: TGTGCCAGCAGCTCACCAACCAAAACAGGGGAGCAGTACTTC. The rearrangement links TRBV7-2 to TRBJ2-7; maybe TRBD1 (6 bases). Germline V gene lookup returns CDR1 SGHTA and CDR2 FQGNSA. This CDR3 comprises 14 residues. V lost 4 bases to trimming and J lost 7 bases, with 17 bases between them. Using reference TRBV7-2 and TRBJ2-7 for the parts outside the CDR3, the full variable domain is GAGVSQSPSNKVTEKGKDVELRCDPISGHTALYWYRQSLGQGLEFLIYFQGNSAPDKSGLPSDRFSAERTGGSVSTLTIQRTQQEDSAVYLCASSSPTKTGEQYFGPGTRLTVT.

The rearrangement links TRBV4-1 to TRBJ2-1; the match to TRBD2 covers 7 bases. V was pared by 2 bases and J by 0 bases, with 1 base of the junction left unmatched. Germline values: CDR1 MGHRA, CDR2 YSYEKL. The CDR3 contains 15 residues. The CDR3 region is CASSQLAVSYNEQFF. The CDR3 DNA sequence: TGCGCCAGCAGCCAACTAGCGGTCTCCTACAATGAGCAGTTCTTC.

The chain has TRBV7-9 and TRBJ2-7; D is perhaps TRBD1 (5 bases). Germline V gene lookup returns CDR1 SEHNR and CDR2 FQNEAQ (reference sequence). The CDR3 is 12 amino acids. Trimming took 1 base from V and 6 from J, leaving 7 bases between them. This CDR3 reads CASSLEGAEQYF. CDR3 in DNA: TGTGCCAGCAGCTTAGAAGGGGCCGAGCAGTACTTC.

The genes are TRBV30 and TRBJ2-7; D unclear. CDR3 length: 16 residues. Germline CDR1 and CDR2: GTSNPN and SVGIG (reference sequence). V was trimmed by 2 bases and J by 2 bases, leaving 19 bases between them. CDR3 loop: CAWSNLVHSIAYEQYF. The DNA for the CDR3 is TGTGCCTGGAGTAATCTAGTCCATTCCATCGCCTACGAGCAGTACTTC.

V is TRBV28 and J is TRBJ1-2; TRBD1 matches at 9 bases. The V gene's germline CDR1 is MDHEN and CDR2 SYDVKM. The CDR3 has 13 amino acids. Germline trimming cut 0 bases from V and 8 bases from J; bases unmatched to any gene: 1. CDR3 sequence (DNA): TGTGCCAGCAGTTTATGGGGACAGGGCGGCTACACCTTC. Translated, it gives CASSLWGQGGYTF.

The chain couples TRBV30 to TRBJ2-3; D is perhaps TRBD1 (5 bases). The CDR3 sequence is 14 residues long. The germline gives CDR1 GTSNPN, CDR2 SVGIG (reference sequence). V was cut by 3 bases and J by 4 bases, with 14 bases left in between. The CDR3 DNA follows: TGTGCCTGGAGAGCCCTAGGGGTGGCAGATACGCAGTATTTT. The encoded protein is CAWRALGVADTQYF.

The chain links TRBV28 to TRBJ2-7; weak D call: TRBD1 (7 bases). V was clipped by 3 bases and J by 4 bases, with 13 bases between them. The germline V gene has CDR1 MDHEN and CDR2 SYDVKM. The CDR3 sequence is 14 residues long. CDR3 region: CASSFGGQPYEQYF. The CDR3 nucleotides are TGTGCCAGCAGTTTCGGGGGACAGCCTTACGAGCAGTACTTC.

V gene TRBV28 combines with J gene TRBJ2-7; D gene uncertain. This CDR3 has 11 amino acids. The germline CDR1 and CDR2 sequences are MDHEN and SYDVKM. The V end was cut by 4 bases, the J end by 2 bases, with 3 bases between. DNA of the CDR3: TGTGCCAGCAGTTCAACCTACGAGCAGTACTTC. It codes for CASSSTYEQYF.

The chain combines TRBV30 with TRBJ2-7; a possible D gene is TRBD2 (5 bases). V gave up 2 bases and J gave up 2 bases, with 13 bases separating them. In germline, CDR1 is GTSNPN, CDR2 SVGIG (reference sequence). This CDR3 is 14 amino acids long. The CDR3 here is CAWSSGAWAYEQYF. The CDR3 DNA follows: TGTGCCTGGAGTAGCGGAGCCTGGGCCTACGAGCAGTACTTC.

This chain connects TRBV6-6 to TRBJ2-7, with 10 bases identical to TRBD1. Trimming at V came to 6 bases and at J to 3 bases, leaving 5 bases not matched to a gene. CDR1 is MNHNY and CDR2 is SVGAGI in the germline V gene (reference sequence). This CDR3 has 14 residues. Here the CDR3 reads CASRSGTGDYEQYF. CDR3 DNA: TGTGCCAGCAGATCCGGGACAGGGGACTACGAGCAGTACTTC.

This chain links TRBV5-1 with TRBJ2-7, with D possibly matching TRBD2 (6 bases). Germline V CDR1 and CDR2: SGHRS, YFSETQ. This CDR3 has 15 amino acids. V was pared by 4 bases and J by 4 bases, with 18 bases between. The CDR3 DNA reads as TGCGCCAGCAGCATCCGGGAGTACCCTACGTACGAGCAGTACTTC. Its translation is CASSIREYPTYEQYF. The full variable domain, rest sourced from reference TRBV5-1 and TRBJ2-7, is KAGVTQTPRYLIKTRGQQVTLSCSPISGHRSVSWYQQTPGQGLQFLFEYFSETQRNKGNFPGRFSGRQFSNSRSEMNVSTLELGDSALYLCASSIREYPTYEQYFGPGTRLTVT.

The chain uses TRBV6-1 and TRBJ2-5; 8 bases line up with TRBD2. J lost 3 bases, V lost 3 bases, and 6 bases had no gene match. This CDR3 contains 15 residues. CDR1 is MNHNS, CDR2 SASEGT, per germline. The CDR3 is CASSDNTSGKETQYF. CDR3 in DNA: TGTGCCAGCAGTGACAATACTAGCGGTAAAGAGACCCAGTACTTC.

CDR3 amino acids: CASSQPAGTTSYEQYF. The DNA for the CDR3 is TGCGCCAGCAGCCAACCCGCCGGGACAACTTCCTACGAGCAGTACTTC. The rearrangement links TRBV4-1 to TRBJ2-7; the D gene is possibly TRBD1 (6 bases). V lost 2 bases, J lost 1 base, and 15 bases lay in between. In germline, CDR1 is MGHRA, CDR2 YSYEKL. The CDR3 covers 16 residues.

The chain combines TRBV4-1 with TRBJ2-1; 11 positions match TRBD2. The V segment lost 5 bases and the J segment 4 bases; nucleotides outside the gene matches: 10. Germline CDR1 is MGHRA and CDR2 is YSYEKL. The CDR3 is made up of 17 amino acids. The CDR3 DNA sequence: TGCGCCAGCAGCGCTCGGTCTAGCGGGAGGACATACAATGAGCAGTTCTTC. Its protein product is CASSARSSGRTYNEQFF.

This chain joins TRBV12-5 and TRBJ2-2, with D perhaps TRBD1 (5 bases). This CDR3 has 17 amino acids. CDR1 is LGHNT and CDR2 is FRNRAP in the germline V gene. V was pared by 2 bases and J by 1 base, with 14 bases between. Here the CDR3 reads CASGLLPTAMNTGELFF. In DNA form, the CDR3 reads TGTGCTAGTGGTTTGCTTCCGACAGCTATGAACACCGGGGAGCTGTTTTTT.

V and J are TRBV9 and TRBJ2-1; D gene uncertain. V lost 0 bases, J lost 6 bases, and 10 bases lay in between. The CDR3 contains 14 residues. Germline CDR1 is SGDLS and CDR2 is YYNGEE. CDR3 coding DNA: TGTGCCAGCAGCGTAGGGTTCAACTCCAATGAGCAGTTCTTC. Translation: CASSVGFNSNEQFF.

The rearrangement joins TRBV7-2 to TRBJ2-7; the D gene is possibly TRBD2 (6 bases). The CDR3 is 13 amino acids. Germline V gene sequence: CDR1 SGHTA, CDR2 FQGNSA. Trimming cost V 5 bases and J 6 bases, with 14 bases left between them. CDR3 sequence: CASSLGGPGEQYF. Here the CDR3 DNA reads TGTGCCAGCAGCCTCGGAGGGCCGGGCGAGCAGTACTTC.

CDR3 protein: CASSPPEIRTGELFF. CDR3 nucleotides: TGTGCCAGCTCACCACCCGAGATCCGCACCGGGGAGCTGTTTTTT. The chain employs TRBV18 and TRBJ2-2; D is unclear. Trimming left V 0 bases short and J 4 bases short, with 9 bases between. Germline CDR1 reads KGHSH; CDR2 reads LQKENI. The CDR3 has 15 residues.

The chain joins TRBV18 to TRBJ2-5, with D unresolved. From germline, CDR1 is KGHSH and CDR2 LQKENI. This CDR3 is 16 amino acids long. V was cut by 3 bases and J by 1 base, with 15 bases left in between. Here the CDR3 reads CASSPRPERPQETQYF. CDR3 coding DNA: TGTGCCAGCTCACCCCGCCCCGAGCGCCCCCAAGAGACCCAGTACTTC.

V usage is TRBV7-8 and J usage is TRBJ2-3; D might be TRBD2 (5 bases). This CDR3 region has 16 residues. Trimming stripped 0 bases from V and 4 bases from J, with 14 bases between. Germline CDR1 and CDR2: SGHVS and FQNEAQ. The CDR3, as DNA: TGTGCCAGCAGCTTAGCCATGAGAGGGTCAGCAGATACGCAGTATTTT. Residues: CASSLAMRGSADTQYF.

The rearrangement links TRBV7-2 to TRBJ1-2, with unresolved D. This CDR3 has 12 amino acids. Germline V gene data show CDR1 as SGHTA and CDR2 as FQGNSA. V dropped 2 bases and J dropped 7 bases, with 8 bases sitting between them. The CDR3 nucleotides are TGTGCCAGCAGCTTACGATCAGTTGGCTACACCTTC. As protein: CASSLRSVGYTF. Looking up the rest from reference TRBV7-2 and TRBJ1-2 gives the full variable domain: GAGVSQSPSNKVTEKGKDVELRCDPISGHTALYWYRQSLGQGLEFLIYFQGNSAPDKSGLPSDRFSAERTGGSVSTLTIQRTQQEDSAVYLCASSLRSVGYTFGSGTRLTVV.

This chain links TRBV5-1 with TRBJ1-2, with TRBD1 identical over 9 bases. Germline values: CDR1 SGHRS, CDR2 YFSETQ. This CDR3 has 15 residues. The ends lost 0 bases at V and 5 bases at J; junction bases unmatched: 5. The CDR3 spells CASSLAGQGLYGYTF. CDR3 DNA: TGCGCCAGCAGCTTGGCCGGACAGGGGTTATATGGCTACACCTTC.

V is TRBV30 and J is TRBJ1-4; tentative D call: TRBD1 (6 bases). Germline loops: CDR1 GTSNPN, CDR2 SVGIG (reference sequence). V lost 0 bases and J lost 8, with 16 bases in between. CDR3 size: 15 residues. CDR3 region: CAWSVFVGQREKLFF. Written as DNA, the CDR3 is TGTGCCTGGAGTGTATTCGTTGGACAGCGAGAAAAACTGTTTTTT.